Below, 28 T cell receptor beta chains from the same sample are listed, as sequenced in a study of blood T cells in healthy people across ages. Through a sample-barcoded 5' primer and a J-beta primer mix, a second PCR was run for roughly 6 to 12 cycles. Each CDR3 protein is one row after TCRdb ran MiXCR on the 5' RACE reads. The data show more than 450,000 distinct CDR3 sequences, approximately 26% seen once. In addition, the sample was reused for a study of T cells of mothers and their children.

What was sequenced was blood. Receptors originate from a boy aged 2 to 10 in good health.

The rearrangement joins TRBV7-9 to TRBJ1-4, with 7 bases lining up with TRBD1. In germline, CDR1 is SEHNR, CDR2 FQNEAQ (reference sequence). The CDR3 spans 15 residues. Losses at the gene ends were 5 bases for V and 9 bases for J; bases not matched to a gene: 12. The CDR3 sequence: CASSPTTGISKKLFF. CDR3 in DNA: TGTGCCAGCAGCCCAACGACAGGGATCTCCAAAAAACTGTTTTTT.

In its sample, this clonotype was seen a few times. This chain connects TRBV20-1 to TRBJ1-6; D is possibly TRBD1 (5 bases). CDR3 size: 12 residues. V lost 0 bases, J lost 9 bases, and 6 bases lay in between. CDR1 and CDR2 (germline): DFQATT, SNEGSKA (reference sequence). This CDR3 is CSARDRVSPLHF. The CDR3 bases are TGCAGTGCTAGAGACAGGGTTTCACCCCTCCACTTT.

In this sample, this clonotype turned up a few times. V gene TRBV6-6 combines with J gene TRBJ1-6; D remains unclear. CDR1 MNHNY and CDR2 SVGAGI come from the germline V gene (reference sequence). With 0 bases removed from V and 2 bases from J, the gap between germline ends came to 5 bases. There are 15 residues in the CDR3. This CDR3 reads CASSYSNTYNSPLHF. As DNA, the CDR3 is TGTGCCAGCAGTTACTCGAACACCTATAATTCACCCCTCCACTTT.

This clonotype was counted only a few times. The chain is built from TRBV24-1 and TRBJ2-1; 8 bases match TRBD2. This CDR3 is built from 16 residues. V was pared by 3 bases and J by 0 bases, with 3 bases of the junction left unmatched. Germline CDR1 reads KGHDR; CDR2 reads SFDVKD. This CDR3 reads CATSDRSGSSYNEQFF. The CDR3 coding sequence is TGTGCCACCAGTGATCGAAGCGGGAGCTCCTACAATGAGCAGTTCTTC.

The chain combines TRBV28 with TRBJ2-1, with 9 bases that match TRBD2. Looked up from germline, CDR1 is MDHEN and CDR2 is SYDVKM. V gave up 3 bases and J gave up 9 bases; unmatched junction bases: 3. The CDR3 has 13 amino acids. The CDR3, as DNA: TGTGCCAGCAGTTTTCGCGGGGGGGGTGAGCAGTTCTTC. It specifies CASSFRGGGEQFF.

This clonotype turned up a few times. The DNA for the CDR3 is TGCGCCAGCAGCTTAATAGTATACACCGGGGAGCTGTTTTTT. Encoded protein: CASSLIVYTGELFF. The genes are TRBV5-1 and TRBJ2-2; no clear D gene. The CDR3 spans 14 residues. From germline, CDR1 is SGHRS and CDR2 YFSETQ. The V and J ends lost 2 bases and 3 bases respectively, with 8 bases between them. The variable domain in full, with the rest retrieved from reference TRBV5-1 and TRBJ2-2, is KAGVTQTPRYLIKTRGQQVTLSCSPISGHRSVSWYQQTPGQGLQFLFEYFSETQRNKGNFPGRFSGRQFSNSRSEMNVSTLELGDSALYLCASSLIVYTGELFFGEGSRLTVL.

This clonotype was counted only a few times. The chain carries TRBV9 and TRBJ1-4; possible D gene TRBD1, 6 bases. The germline V gene encodes CDR1 SGDLS and CDR2 YYNGEE. The ends were cut back, 4 bases at V and 7 bases at J, with 23 bases in the middle. The CDR3 is made up of 17 amino acids. The CDR3 protein is CASSPSPLRGSPEKLFF. CDR3 in DNA: TGTGCCAGCAGCCCGAGCCCTCTAAGGGGGTCTCCTGAAAAACTGTTTTTT.

The CDR3 loop reads CASSQEGLGHQGTEAFF. CDR3 sequence (DNA): TGTGCCAGCAGCCAAGAGGGATTGGGCCACCAAGGTACTGAAGCTTTCTTT. The chain carries TRBV3-1 and TRBJ1-1; no clear D gene. The CDR3 has 17 residues. CDR1 LGHDT and CDR2 YNNKEL come from the germline V gene (reference sequence). The V gene lost 0 bases and the J gene lost 5 bases, with 19 bases spanning the gap.

This clonotype showed up just a few times. V and J are TRBV12-3 or TRBV12-4 and TRBJ1-1, with 7 bases aligning to TRBD1. Losses at the gene ends were 5 bases for V and 1 base for J; bases not matched to a gene: 4. This CDR3 region has 14 residues. The CDR3 coding sequence is TGTGCCAGCAGTACGACAGGGACGAACACTGAAGCTTTCTTT. Amino acid sequence: CASSTTGTNTEAFF.

This clonotype came up a few times. The chain is built from TRBV29-1 and TRBJ2-3; no firm D call. This CDR3 is 13 amino acids long. Germline lookup yields CDR1 SQVTM and CDR2 ANQGSEA. Trimming removed 4 bases at V and 2 bases at J, with 10 bases between. CDR3 nucleotides: TGCAGCGTTGGTTTAAAACACACAGATACGCAGTATTTT. This translates into CSVGLKHTDTQYF.

V usage is TRBV27 and J usage is TRBJ2-7, with a weak D call TRBD2 (5 bases). V lost 3 bases and J lost 2, with 14 bases in between. This CDR3 region has 15 residues. Germline CDR1 reads MNHEY; CDR2 reads SMNVEV (reference sequence). The CDR3 sequence is CASSFSADVTYEQYF. The CDR3 nucleotides are TGTGCCAGCAGTTTTAGCGCGGATGTTACCTACGAGCAGTACTTC.

This chain links TRBV11-2 with TRBJ2-5; TRBD2 agrees at 9 bases. Trimming at V came to 1 base and at J to 3 bases, leaving 3 bases not matched to a gene. The CDR3 consists of 15 residues. From germline, CDR1 is SGHAT and CDR2 FQNNGV. The CDR3 protein is CASSLVWTSEETQYF. CDR3 sequence (DNA): TGTGCCAGCAGCTTAGTTTGGACTAGCGAAGAGACCCAGTACTTC.

This clonotype was seen a handful of times. The chain joins TRBV7-2 to TRBJ2-5, with D tentatively TRBD2 (5 bases). Judging by the DNA end, TRBJ2-7 fits better; the J call may be wrong. This CDR3 contains 14 residues. The germline V gene encodes CDR1 SGHTA and CDR2 FQGNSA. The CDR3 DNA reads as TGTGCCAGCAGCTTAGCGGGAGAGTACTACGAGCAGTACTTC. Protein product: CASSLAGEYYEQYF.

The sample holds a few counts of this clonotype. The V and J genes are TRBV5-5 and TRBJ2-3, with TRBD1 identical over 7 bases. Germline V gene sequence: CDR1 SGHKS, CDR2 YYEKEE (reference sequence). This CDR3 is 15 amino acids long. V dropped 5 bases and J dropped 7; count of bases not matched to a gene: 13. The CDR3 DNA reads TGTGCCAGCAGTTCCGACAGGGCGCCCAGTTATACGCAGTATTTT. It specifies CASSSDRAPSYTQYF.

The table lists this clonotype with a few counts. The chain is built from TRBV29-1 and TRBJ2-2, with 7 nucleotides matching TRBD1. This CDR3 contains 13 residues. Losses at the gene ends were 2 bases for V and 7 bases for J; bases not matched to a gene: 4. Germline values: CDR1 SQVTM, CDR2 ANQGSEA. The CDR3 DNA follows: TGCAGCGTTGAAAGGGGGCCGGACGGGGAGCTGTTTTTT. Translating it yields CSVERGPDGELFF.

This clonotype was observed a few times. The CDR3 DNA reads as TGTGCCTTATACACCGGGGAGCTGTTTTTT. It yields the protein CALYTGELFF. The V and J genes are TRBV30 and TRBJ2-2, with D uncertain. CDR1 GTSNPN and CDR2 SVGIG come from the germline V gene (reference sequence). V lost 7 bases and J lost 3, with 3 bases in between. CDR3 length: 10 residues.

V usage is TRBV27 and J usage is TRBJ1-6; 8 bases are a match to TRBD1. The CDR3 extends over 14 amino acids. V shed 4 bases and J 7 bases; nucleotides not matched to a gene: 3. Germline lookup yields CDR1 MNHEY and CDR2 SMNVEV (reference sequence). CDR3 sequence reads: CASSWDRLNSPLHF. The CDR3 DNA follows: TGTGCCAGCAGTTGGGACAGGTTGAATTCACCCCTCCACTTT.

This clonotype was observed many times. The rearrangement uses TRBV29-1 and TRBJ1-5, with 7 bases matching TRBD1. There are 13 residues in the CDR3. J gave up 4 bases and V 3 bases, and 3 bases lay outside the gene matches. The germline gives CDR1 SQVTM, CDR2 ANQGSEA. This CDR3 is CSVEEGQNQPQHF. DNA of the CDR3: TGCAGCGTTGAGGAGGGACAGAATCAGCCCCAGCATTTT.

The rearrangement uses TRBV5-5 and TRBJ2-7; possible D gene TRBD1, 6 bases. Germline V gene data show CDR1 as SGHKS and CDR2 as YYEKEE (reference sequence). V gave up 5 bases and J gave up 3 bases, with 12 bases separating them. CDR3 size: 13 residues. In DNA form, the CDR3 reads TGTGCCAGCAGTCACAGGGTTTACTACGAGCAGTACTTC. The encoded protein is CASSHRVYYEQYF.

V usage is TRBV24-1 and J usage is TRBJ2-2, with 8 bases that match TRBD1. With V trimmed by 3 bases and J by 4 bases, 6 bases remained unmatched. The germline gives CDR1 KGHDR, CDR2 SFDVKD. The CDR3 loop spans 16 amino acids. CDR3 DNA sequence: TGTGCCACCAGTGATCCGGCAGGGGGCTTCACCGGGGAGCTGTTTTTT. This encodes CATSDPAGGFTGELFF.

This clonotype was seen only a few times. This could be a read error, since a much larger clone is one nucleotide away. The CDR3 region is CSVDSAKKLFF. The CDR3 coding sequence is TGCAGCGTTGATTCTGCTAAAAAACTGTTTTTT. The gene calls are TRBV29-1 and TRBJ1-4, with unresolved D. Per germline, CDR1 SQVTM and CDR2 ANQGSEA. The CDR3 has 11 residues. The V end lost 3 bases, the J end lost 9 bases, and 8 bases lay between the germline ends.

The sample holds a few counts of this clonotype. V is TRBV29-1 and J is TRBJ2-1; 8 bases fit TRBD2. After removal of 2 bases from V and 1 base from J, the junction contained 19 bases not matched to a gene. This CDR3 is built from 20 residues. CDR1 SQVTM and CDR2 ANQGSEA come from the germline V gene. CDR3 in DNA: TGCAGCGTTGAATTCGGGGGTATGGGACTAGACTTGCTTTCCTACAATGAGCAGTTCTTC. This codes for CSVEFGGMGLDLLSYNEQFF.

The V and J genes are TRBV15 and TRBJ1-6; D might be TRBD1 (5 bases). There are 14 residues in the CDR3. Germline V gene lookup returns CDR1 LNHNV and CDR2 YYDKDF (reference sequence). Trimming shortened V by 1 base and J by 9 bases, and 10 bases separated the two germline ends. Here the CDR3 reads CATSRGVGRSPLHF. The CDR3 coding sequence is TGTGCCACCAGCAGAGGGGTGGGGCGTTCACCCCTCCACTTT. Supplemented by reference TRBV15 and TRBJ1-6, the full variable domain reads DAMVIQNPRYQVTQFGKPVTLSCSQTLNHNVMYWYQQKSSQAPKLLFHYYDKDFNNEADTPDNFQSRRPNTSFCFLDIRSPGLGDTAMYLCATSRGVGRSPLHFGNGTRLTVT.

The chain employs TRBV7-9 and TRBJ1-1; TRBD1 might be the D (5 bases). CDR3 size: 17 residues. The germline V and J ends were trimmed by 5 bases and 0 bases, with 19 bases remaining between them. CDR1 is SEHNR and CDR2 is FQNEAQ in the germline V gene (reference sequence). The CDR3 spells CASSVPTRQKMNTEAFF. CDR3 bases: TGTGCCAGCAGCGTTCCAACCCGACAGAAGATGAACACTGAAGCTTTCTTT.

The chain links TRBV20-1 to TRBJ2-3, with 13 positions matching TRBD2. The germline gives CDR1 DFQATT, CDR2 SNEGSKA (reference sequence). CDR3 length equals 17 residues. V shed 0 bases and J 6 bases; nucleotides not matched to a gene: 9. DNA of the CDR3: TGCAGTGCTAGAGATCGACTAGCGGGGGGAGGGACGGATACGCAGTATTTT. Translation: CSARDRLAGGGTDTQYF.

This clonotype was detected a few times. The V gene is TRBV7-9, the J gene TRBJ2-5; TRBD2 matches 10 bases. This CDR3 spans 15 amino acids. V shed 4 bases and J 5 bases; nucleotides not matched to a gene: 7. CDR1 is SEHNR and CDR2 is FQNEAQ in the germline V gene (reference sequence). CDR3 DNA sequence: TGTGCCAGCAGCTGGGGGGGGACTAGCGCGGAGACCCAGTACTTC. Its translation: CASSWGGTSAETQYF.

V is TRBV20-1 and J is TRBJ2-1; TRBD2 aligns across 13 bases. After removal of 1 base from V and 9 bases from J, the junction contained 6 bases not matched to a gene. Germline lookup yields CDR1 DFQATT and CDR2 SNEGSKA (reference sequence). The CDR3 has 15 amino acids. The CDR3 here is CSARGTSGSLGEQFF. CDR3 sequence (DNA): TGCAGTGCTAGAGGGACTAGCGGGAGCCTTGGTGAGCAGTTCTTC.

There are a few counts of this clonotype. The chain is built from TRBV3-1 and TRBJ2-7; D perhaps matches TRBD1 (5 bases). V lost 6 bases, J lost 1 base, and 10 bases lay in between. Germline-derived CDR1 and CDR2 are LGHDT and YNNKEL (reference sequence). This CDR3 is 13 amino acids long. The CDR3 bases are TGTGCCAGCAGATTGGGGCGGTCCTACGAGCAGTACTTC. Protein product: CASRLGRSYEQYF.